This TCR beta chain was sequenced for a study of control samples from healthy donors and cancer patients. This clone was observed a single time. Germline-derived CDR1 and CDR2 are SGHNT and YENEEA. Trimming stripped 5 bases from V and 5 bases from J, with 13 bases between. The CDR3 has 13 amino acids. TCRdb keeps only in-frame clones here, not all; method: immunoSEQ multiplex PCR. The data show approximately 110,000 clones, less than 95% seen once. This chain uses TRBV11-3 with TRBJ2-7; D assignment may be TRBD1 or TRBD2 (6 bases each). Sequenced material: blood. This TCR came from a human donor in good health. The donor label of this sample is uncertain. DNA for the CDR3: TGTGCCAGCAGCCTTGGGGGGCGGGACGAGCAGTACTTC. Residues: CASSLGGRDEQYF.